These 13 T cell receptor beta chains were sequenced from one sample in a study of blood T cell repertoires in COVID-19. Assay: immunoSEQ multiplex PCR; the TCRdb copy retains only in-frame clones and omits some. In the table there are 250,000 to 400,000 clones, 88% of which are singletons. Source material: peripheral blood. Receptors were obtained from a woman in her 30s with COVID-19, enrolled during active disease.

This clone occurred a few times. The V and J genes are TRBV7-2 and TRBJ1-6, with D perhaps TRBD1 (5 bases). The CDR3 is made up of 15 amino acids. Germline lookup yields CDR1 SGHTA and CDR2 FQGNSA. Trimming removed 1 base at V and 9 bases at J, with 13 bases between. CDR3 DNA sequence: TGTGCCAGCAGCTTAGTATGGGGGGGTACTTCACCCCTCCACTTT. Amino acids: CASSLVWGGTSPLHF.

This clone has a single count. The rearrangement links TRBV6-5 to TRBJ1-1; TRBD1 matches 9 bases. The CDR3 is made up of 12 amino acids. The trim removed 4 bases at V and 12 bases at J, leaving 6 bases unmatched. CDR1 is MNHEY and CDR2 is SVGAGI in the germline V gene. CDR3 region: CASSWGQGRSFF. In nucleotides, the CDR3 is TGTGCCAGCAGTTGGGGACAGGGCCGGTCTTTCTTT.

There are a few counts of this clone. The chain employs TRBV6-2 or TRBV6-3 and TRBJ1-5, with D possibly TRBD1 on 6 matching bases. The length of the CDR3 is 14 residues. Trimming took off 6 bases at V and 7 bases at J, with 16 bases between the two ends. CDR1 is MNHEY and CDR2 is SVGEGT in the germline V gene. CDR3 nucleotides: TGTGCCAGCAGCCGACCACAGGGAACGCAGCCCCAGCATTTT. Translated, it gives CASSRPQGTQPQHF.

This clone was recorded only once. The chain couples TRBV2 to TRBJ2-7; D gene uncertain. The CDR3 length is 14 residues. Germline V gene data show CDR1 as SNHLY and CDR2 as FYNNEI. V lost 8 bases and J lost 2, with 16 bases in between. CDR3 residues: CASPHPQNTYEQYV. CDR3 nucleotide sequence: TGTGCCAGCCCCCACCCCCAGAACACCTACGAGCAGTACGTC.

The V call is TRBV6-1, the J call TRBJ2-1, with D perhaps TRBD2 (6 bases). The CDR3 consists of 16 residues. Trimming removed 1 base at V and 10 bases at J, with 20 bases between. Germline V gene sequence: CDR1 MNHNS, CDR2 SASEGT. The CDR3 here is CASSEGRESLLGEQFF. Written as DNA, the CDR3 is TGTGCCAGCAGTGAAGGTCGGGAGTCCCTCTTGGGGGAGCAGTTCTTC.

This chain uses TRBV6-1 with TRBJ1-5; D unresolved. Germline CDR1 reads MNHNS; CDR2 reads SASEGT. The CDR3 runs 13 residues. The V gene lost 3 bases and the J gene lost 5 bases, with 8 bases spanning the gap. In DNA, the CDR3 is TGTGCCAGCAGTGATGGGAGCTATCAGCCCCAGCATTTT. As protein: CASSDGSYQPQHF.

This clone was counted a single time. For the CDR3, the DNA is TGTGCCAGCAGCCAAGTAGAGGGTGTGGGAGAAAAACTGTTTTTT. Protein: CASSQVEGVGEKLFF. This chain joins TRBV4-2 and TRBJ1-4; no firm D call. The V gene's germline CDR1 is LGHNA and CDR2 YNFKEQ. The CDR3 consists of 15 residues. V lost 1 base and J 8 bases, leaving 14 bases between the germline ends.

This rearrangement joins TRBV27 to TRBJ2-1; D unclear. The CDR3 is 16 residues long. Germline V gene sequence: CDR1 MNHEY, CDR2 SMNVEV (reference sequence). V was cut by 6 bases and J by 0 bases, with 15 bases left in between. CDR3: CASSPSRAVSYNEQFF. DNA for the CDR3: TGTGCCAGCAGCCCCTCTCGCGCGGTCTCCTACAATGAGCAGTTCTTC.

This chain uses TRBV10-3 with TRBJ1-2; 9 nucleotides match TRBD1. The CDR3 is 14 residues long. V lost 3 bases, J lost 8 bases, and 7 bases stayed unmatched. Per germline, CDR1 ENHRY and CDR2 SYGVKD. The DNA of the CDR3 is TGTGCCATCAGTGACTATGACAGGGGGACGGGCTACACCTTC. Protein sequence: CAISDYDRGTGYTF.

This chain connects TRBV2 to TRBJ2-7, with TRBD1 as a possible D gene (6 bases). Germline V gene data show CDR1 as SNHLY and CDR2 as FYNNEI. Trimming shortened V by 6 bases and J by 3 bases, and 9 bases separated the two germline ends. The CDR3 totals 12 residues. CDR3 amino acids: CASRDSFYEQYF. The CDR3 nucleotides read TGTGCCAGCAGGGACAGTTTCTACGAGCAGTACTTC. Full variable domain (outside the CDR3, taken from reference TRBV2 and TRBJ2-7): EPEVTQTPSHQVTQMGQEVILRCVPISNHLYFYWYRQILGQKVEFLVSFYNNEISEKSEIFDDQFSVERPDGSNFTLKIRSTKLEDSAMYFCASRDSFYEQYFGPGTRLTVT.

The V gene is TRBV30, the J gene TRBJ2-1, with 9 bases identical to TRBD1. J gave up 8 bases and V 4 bases, and 3 bases lay outside the gene matches. The germline V gene has CDR1 GTSNPN and CDR2 SVGIG (reference sequence). This CDR3 has 12 residues. CDR3 sequence (DNA): TGTGCCTGGAATAGACAGGGGGATGAGCAGTTCTTC. This codes for CAWNRQGDEQFF.

This sequence joins TRBV6-5 and TRBJ1-5, with TRBD1 as a possible D gene (5 bases). The germline V gene encodes CDR1 MNHEY and CDR2 SVGAGI. V dropped 10 bases and J dropped 6 bases, with 19 bases sitting between them. The CDR3 contains 14 residues. In DNA form, the CDR3 reads TGTGCCACCCGAGAAATTGGAGGGACTCAGCCCCAGCATTTT. Its protein is CATREIGGTQPQHF.

This chain joins TRBV7-9 and TRBJ1-1, with unresolved D. CDR1 is SEHNR and CDR2 is FQNEAQ in the germline V gene (reference sequence). CDR3 size: 13 residues. V lost 3 bases and J 2 bases, leaving 7 bases between the germline ends. The CDR3 nucleotides are TGTGCCAGCAGCTTCGTGAGCAACACTGAAGCTTTCTTT. Protein: CASSFVSNTEAFF.